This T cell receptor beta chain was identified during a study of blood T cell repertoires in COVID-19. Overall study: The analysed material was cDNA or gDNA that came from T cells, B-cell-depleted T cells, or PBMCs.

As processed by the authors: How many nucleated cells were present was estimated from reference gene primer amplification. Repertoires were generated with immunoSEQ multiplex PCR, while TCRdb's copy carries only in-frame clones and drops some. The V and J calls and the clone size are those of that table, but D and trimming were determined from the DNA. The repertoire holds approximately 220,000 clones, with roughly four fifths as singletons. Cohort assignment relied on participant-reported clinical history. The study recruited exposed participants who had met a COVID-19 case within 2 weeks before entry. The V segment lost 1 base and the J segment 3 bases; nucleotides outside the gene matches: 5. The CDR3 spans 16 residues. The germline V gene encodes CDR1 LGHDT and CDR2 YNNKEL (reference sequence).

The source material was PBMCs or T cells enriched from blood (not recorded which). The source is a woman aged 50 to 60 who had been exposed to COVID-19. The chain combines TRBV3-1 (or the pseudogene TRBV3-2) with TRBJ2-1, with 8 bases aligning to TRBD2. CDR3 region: CASSQGDGGVYNEQFF. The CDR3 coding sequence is TGTGCCAGCAGCCAAGGGGACGGGGGGGTCTACAATGAGCAGTTCTTC.